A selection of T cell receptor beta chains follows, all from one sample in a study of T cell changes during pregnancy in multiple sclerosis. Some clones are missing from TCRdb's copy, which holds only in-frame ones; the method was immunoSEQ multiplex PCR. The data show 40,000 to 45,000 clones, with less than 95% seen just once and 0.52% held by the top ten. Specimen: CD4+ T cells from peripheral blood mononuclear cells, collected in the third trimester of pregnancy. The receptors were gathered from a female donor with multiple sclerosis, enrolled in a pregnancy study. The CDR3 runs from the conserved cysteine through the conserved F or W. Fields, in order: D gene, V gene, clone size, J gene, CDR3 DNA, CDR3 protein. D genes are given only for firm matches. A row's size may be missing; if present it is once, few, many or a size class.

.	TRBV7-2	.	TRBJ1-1	TGTGCCAGCAGCTTAAGGGGCACTGAAGCTTTCTTT	CASSLRGTEAFF
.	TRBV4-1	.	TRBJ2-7	TGCGCCAGCAGCCACGCGCAGGGTTTAGCCTACGAGCAGTACTTC	CASSHAQGLAYEQYF
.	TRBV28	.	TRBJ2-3	TGTGCCAGCAGGCTCCAGAGGAGCACAGATACGCAGTATTTT	CASRLQRSTDTQYF
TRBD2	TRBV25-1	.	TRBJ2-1	TGTGCCAGTAGGACTAGCGGGAGTCAATATGAGCAGTTCTTC	CASRTSGSQYEQFF
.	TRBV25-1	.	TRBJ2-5	TGTGCCAGCAGTGACAGTGAGGGGGATTCCACGTACCAAGAGACCCAGTACTTC	CASSDSEGDSTYQETQYF
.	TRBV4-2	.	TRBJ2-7	TGTGCCAGCAGCCAAGGACTAGTAGCCTACGAGCAGTACTTC	CASSQGLVAYEQYF
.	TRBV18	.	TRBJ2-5	TGTGCCAGCTCACCTCTTCAAGAGACCCAGTACTTC	CASSPLQETQYF
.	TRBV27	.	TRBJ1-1	TGTGCCAGCAGTTCGAGCCTGATGAACACTGAAGCTTTCTTT	CASSSSLMNTEAFF
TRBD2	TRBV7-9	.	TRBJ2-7	TGTGCCAGCAGCTACCTAGGGCGGGAGCCCTGGGACGAGCAGTACTTC	CASSYLGREPWDEQYF
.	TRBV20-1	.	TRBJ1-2	TGCAGTGCTAGAGATCCGGGAGGCTACACCTTC	CSARDPGGYTF
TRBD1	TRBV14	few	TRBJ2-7	TGTGCCAGCAGGTCTGGACAGGGGGGCGAGCAGTACTTC	CASRSGQGGEQYF
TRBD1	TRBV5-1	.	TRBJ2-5	TGCGCCAGCAGCCCGACCTCGGGGGGGACAGGGGACCAAGAGACCCAGTACTTC	CASSPTSGGTGDQETQYF
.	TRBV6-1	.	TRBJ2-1	TGTGCCAGCGGTATAGGGGCCGCCTCCTACAATGAGCAGTTCTTC	CASGIGAASYNEQFF
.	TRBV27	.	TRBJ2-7	TGTGCCAGCAGGGTTTTCGACAGCAACGAGCAGTACTTC	CASRVFDSNEQYF
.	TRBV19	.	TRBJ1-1	TGTGCCAGTAGTTGGCAGTCGAACACTGAAGCTTTCTTT	CASSWQSNTEAFF
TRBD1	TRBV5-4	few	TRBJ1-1	TGTGCCAGCAGCTTGGCGAAGGGGGCCGCGAACACTGAAGCTTTCTTT	CASSLAKGAANTEAFF
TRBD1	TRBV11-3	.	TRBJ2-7	TGTGCCAGCAGCTGGAGACAGGGGTCTTCCCACGAGCAGTACTTC	CASSWRQGSSHEQYF
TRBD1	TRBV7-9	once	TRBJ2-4	TGTGCCAGCAGTGGGACAGGGGGCGATGTACTTCAGTACTTC	CASSGTGGDVLQYF
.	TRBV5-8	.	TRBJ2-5	TGTGCCAGCAGCTTTGCCGCGGTAGAAGAGACCCAGTACTTC	CASSFAAVEETQYF
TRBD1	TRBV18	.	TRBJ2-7	TGTGCCAGCTCACCAAACAGGGGGCGAGGAGAGCAGTACTTC	CASSPNRGRGEQYF
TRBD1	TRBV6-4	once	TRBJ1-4	TGTGCCAGCAGTGGGGACAGGGAGGTAAAACTGTTTTTT	CASSGDREVKLFF
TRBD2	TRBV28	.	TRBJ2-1	TGTGCCAGCACCGTCTTGACTAGCCGGGGTGAGCAGTTCTTC	CASTVLTSRGEQFF